This T cell receptor beta chain was obtained from a study of regulatory and conventional T cells in RAG deficiency. Conventional CD4+ T cells were sorted from blood as CD25-low CD127-high cells. Findings and limits, study-wide: In Omenn syndrome, Treg and Tconv repertoires overlapped >90%. Sorted Omenn CD25-high CD127-low cells may not be bona fide Tregs. Other subsets showed roughly 10-fold reductions, but Treg unique TCR beta sequences fell roughly 100-fold in these patients.

CDR3 length: 15 residues. Trimming took 1 base from V and 5 from J, leaving 11 bases between them. The germline V gene has CDR1 SSHAT and CDR2 FNYEAQ (reference sequence). Regarding this clone: The antigen remains unidentified.

TCRdb's table, derived via immunoSEQ multiplex PCR, lists solely in-frame clones and lacks some. The sample lists roughly 29,000 clones, roughly 96% occurring once. These data were also reused for a study on regulatory T cells. Turning to that study: The primer mix had 52 TRBV and 13 TRBJ primers.

The clonotype originates from a human donor in good health. The sample was CD25- CD4+ T cells sorted from blood. The rearrangement links TRBV7-7 to TRBJ2-2, with a weak D call TRBD2 (5 bases). The CDR3 nucleotides read TGTGCCAGCAGCTTAGAGGGAGTTAAGACCGGGGAGCTGTTTTTT. Translation: CASSLEGVKTGELFF. Full variable domain (rest looked up from reference TRBV7-7 and TRBJ2-2): GAGVSQSPRYKVTKRGQDVTLRCDPISSHATLYWYQQALGQGPEFLTYFNYEAQPDKSGLPSDRFSAERPEGSISTLTIQRTEQRDSAMYRCASSLEGVKTGELFFGEGSRLTVL.